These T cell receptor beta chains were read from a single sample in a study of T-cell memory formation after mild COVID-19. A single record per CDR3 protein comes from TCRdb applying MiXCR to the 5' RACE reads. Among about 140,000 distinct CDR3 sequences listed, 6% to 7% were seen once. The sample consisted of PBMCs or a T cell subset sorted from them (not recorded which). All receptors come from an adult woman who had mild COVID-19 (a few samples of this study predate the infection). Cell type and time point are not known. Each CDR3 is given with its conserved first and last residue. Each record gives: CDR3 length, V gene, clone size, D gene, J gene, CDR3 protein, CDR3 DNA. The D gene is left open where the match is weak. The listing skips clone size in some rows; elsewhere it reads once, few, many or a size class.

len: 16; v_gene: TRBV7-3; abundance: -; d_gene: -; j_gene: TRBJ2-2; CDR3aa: CASSLFPRRTPGSCFF; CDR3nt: -
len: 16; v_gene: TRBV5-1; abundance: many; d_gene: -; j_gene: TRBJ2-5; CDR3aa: CASSLGVGQTQETQYF; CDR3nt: TGCGCCAGCAGCCTTGGCGTAGGGCAGACCCAAGAGACCCAGTACTTC
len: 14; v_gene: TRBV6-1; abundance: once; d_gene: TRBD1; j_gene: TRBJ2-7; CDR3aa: CASSKGQPPYEQYF; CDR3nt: TGTGCCAGCAGTAAGGGACAGCCGCCCTACGAGCAGTACTTC
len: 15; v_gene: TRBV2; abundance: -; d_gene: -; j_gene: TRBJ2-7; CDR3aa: CASSVLVTTSYEQYF; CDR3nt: TGTGCCAGCAGTGTTCTGGTCACGACCTCCTACGAGCAGTACTTC
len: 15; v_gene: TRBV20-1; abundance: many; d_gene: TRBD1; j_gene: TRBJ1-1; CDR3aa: CSAHINDRGGGEAFF; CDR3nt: TGCAGTGCTCATATAAACGACAGGGGCGGCGGTGAAGCTTTCTTT
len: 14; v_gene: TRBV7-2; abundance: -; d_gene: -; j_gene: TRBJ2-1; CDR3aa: CASSLYGPYNEQFF; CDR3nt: TGTGCCAGCAGCTTATACGGACCCTACAATGAGCAGTTCTTC
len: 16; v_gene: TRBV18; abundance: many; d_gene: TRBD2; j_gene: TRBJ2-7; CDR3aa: CASSPRGGGGSYEQYF; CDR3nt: TGTGCCAGCTCACCAAGAGGTGGCGGGGGCTCCTACGAGCAGTACTTC
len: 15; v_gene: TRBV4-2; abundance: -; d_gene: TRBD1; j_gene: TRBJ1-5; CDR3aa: CASSQVQGAGQPQHF; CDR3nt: TGTGCCAGCAGCCAAGTGCAGGGGGCCGGGCAGCCCCAGCATTTT
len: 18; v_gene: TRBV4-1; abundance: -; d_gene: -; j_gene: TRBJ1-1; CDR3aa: CASSQDPGAGDGNTEAFF; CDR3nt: TGCGCCAGCAGCCAAGATCCCGGGGCAGGGGATGGGAACACTGAAGCTTTCTTT
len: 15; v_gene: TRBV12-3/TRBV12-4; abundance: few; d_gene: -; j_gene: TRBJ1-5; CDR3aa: CASSLTGTNRGPQHF; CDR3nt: TGTGCCAGCAGCCTTACCGGGACCAACCGCGGGCCCCAGCATTTT
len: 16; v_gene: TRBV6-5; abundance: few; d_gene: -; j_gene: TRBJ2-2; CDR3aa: CASSPSPQGGVGELFF; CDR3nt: TGTGCCAGCAGTCCCAGCCCCCAAGGGGGGGTCGGGGAGCTGTTTTTT
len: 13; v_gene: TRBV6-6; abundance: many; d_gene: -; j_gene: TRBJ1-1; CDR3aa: CASSPDRPGWAFF; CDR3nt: TGTGCCAGCAGTCCGGACCGCCCCGGCTGGGCTTTCTTT
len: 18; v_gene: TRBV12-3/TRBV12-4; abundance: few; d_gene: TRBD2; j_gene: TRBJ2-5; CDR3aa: CASRHHRTSGGAGETQYF; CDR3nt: TGTGCCAGCAGACACCACAGGACTAGCGGGGGGGCCGGGGAGACCCAGTACTTC
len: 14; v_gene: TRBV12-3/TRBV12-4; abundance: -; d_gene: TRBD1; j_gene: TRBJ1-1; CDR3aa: CASRPDRGNTEAFF; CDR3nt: TGTGCCAGCAGACCGGACAGGGGTAACACTGAAGCTTTCTTT
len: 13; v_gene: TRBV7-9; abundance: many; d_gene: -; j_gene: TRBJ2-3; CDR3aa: CASSFGATDTQYF; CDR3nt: TGTGCCAGCAGCTTTGGAGCCACAGATACGCAGTATTTT
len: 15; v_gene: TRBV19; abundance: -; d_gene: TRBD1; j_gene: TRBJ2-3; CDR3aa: CASSRQDRGTDTQYF; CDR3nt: TGTGCCAGTAGCCGACAGGACAGGGGGACAGATACGCAGTATTTT
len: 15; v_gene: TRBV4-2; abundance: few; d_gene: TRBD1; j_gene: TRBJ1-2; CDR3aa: CASSQAAGGLYGYTF; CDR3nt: TGTGCCAGCAGCCAAGCCGCAGGGGGCTTATATGGCTACACCTTC
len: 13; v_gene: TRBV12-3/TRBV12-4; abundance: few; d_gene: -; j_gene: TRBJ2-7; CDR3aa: CASSFDESYEQYF; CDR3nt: TGTGCCAGCAGTTTCGATGAGAGCTACGAGCAGTACTTC
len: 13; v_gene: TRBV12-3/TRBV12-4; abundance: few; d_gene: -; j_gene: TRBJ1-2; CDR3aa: CASSLEQFYGYTF; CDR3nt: TGTGCCAGCAGTTTAGAACAGTTCTATGGCTACACCTTC
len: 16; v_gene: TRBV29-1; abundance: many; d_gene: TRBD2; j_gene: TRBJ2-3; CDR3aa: CSVERLAGGIGDTQYF; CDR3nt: TGCAGCGTTGAGAGACTAGCGGGAGGGATTGGAGATACGCAGTATTTT
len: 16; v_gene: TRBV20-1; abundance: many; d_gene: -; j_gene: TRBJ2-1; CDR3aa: CSGQRSRPVLSSEQFF; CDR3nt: TGCAGTGGACAAAGGTCTCGGCCCGTCCTTTCGAGTGAGCAGTTCTTC
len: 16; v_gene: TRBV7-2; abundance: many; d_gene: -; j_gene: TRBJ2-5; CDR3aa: CASSPLLTGSQETQYF; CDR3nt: TGTGCCAGCAGCCCTCTCCTAACCGGGAGCCAAGAGACCCAGTACTTC
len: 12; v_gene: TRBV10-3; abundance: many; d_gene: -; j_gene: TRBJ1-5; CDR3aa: CAISEQAQPQHF; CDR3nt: TGTGCCATCAGTGAACAGGCTCAGCCCCAGCATTTT
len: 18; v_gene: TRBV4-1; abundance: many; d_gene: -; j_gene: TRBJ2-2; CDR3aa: CASSQVAGKFPRTGELFF; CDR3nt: TGCGCCAGCAGCCAAGTAGCAGGGAAGTTCCCGAGGACCGGGGAGCTGTTTTTT
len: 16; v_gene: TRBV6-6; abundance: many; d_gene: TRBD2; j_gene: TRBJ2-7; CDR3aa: CASSYPSSGGSYEQYF; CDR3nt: TGTGCCAGCAGTTACCCATCTAGCGGGGGTTCCTACGAGCAGTACTTC
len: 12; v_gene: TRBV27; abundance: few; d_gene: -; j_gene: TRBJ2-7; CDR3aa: CASSFPGGEQYF; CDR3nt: TGTGCCAGCAGCTTCCCAGGCGGAGAGCAGTACTTC